This T cell receptor (beta chain) appears in the sequencing data of a study of blood T cell repertoires in COVID-19. In the study overall: T cells, B-cell-depleted T cells, or PBMCs supplied cDNA or gDNA.

Clinical histories supplied by participants themselves formed the basis of cohort assignment. Recovered participants had two consecutive negative NP/OP PCR tests, healthcare professional clearance, or symptom resolution. As originally analysed: Scientists estimated how many nucleated cells there were by amplifying reference gene primers. Profiling relied on immunoSEQ multiplex PCR, and the TCRdb table lists in-frame clones only, not all of them. That table furnishes V, J and clone size, whereas the DNA furnished D and trimming. The data hold roughly 300,000 clones, with 65% to 90% observed a single time. Source material: PBMCs or T cells enriched from blood (not recorded which). The receptor's source is a woman aged 18-29 years who had recovered from COVID-19.

CDR3 DNA sequence: TGTGCCAGCAGATCCGGGAGCGGGGGGTGCTACTTC. Translation: CASRSGSGGCYF. The chain employs TRBV7-9 and TRBJ2-7; 9 bases map to TRBD2. The germline gives CDR1 SEHNR, CDR2 FQNEAQ (reference sequence). The CDR3 totals 12 residues. Germline trimming cut 6 bases from V and 13 bases from J; bases unmatched to any gene: 10. The full variable domain, its missing parts supplied by reference TRBV7-9 and TRBJ2-7, is DTGVSQNPRHKITKRGQNVTFRCDPISEHNRLYWYRQTLGQGPEFLTYFQNEAQLEKSRLLSDRFSAERPKGSFSTLEIQRTEQGDSAMYLCASRSGSGGCYFGPGTRLTVT.